This entry describes one TCR beta chain. This clone has just one count. Its antigen specificity is not known. Per-base quality was not reported, and no clone a single base away is much larger than it. After PBMCs were isolated by density centrifugation and stained for CD3, CD4 and CD8, a FACSAria was used to sort CD4+ and CD8+ T cells. Scalp biopsies and blood samples were provided by unaffected controls. The record originates from a study of CD8+ T cells in alopecia areata (dated by TCRdb to 2017 to 2018). Concerning the study at large: In both human patients and the C3H/HeJ mouse model, the study applied high-throughput TCRbeta sequencing to look at T cell clonal expansion in alopecia areata. On the human side, TCRbeta sequencing was run on scalp tissue and on sorted CD4+ and CD8+ peripheral blood T cells from healthy controls and from alopecia areata patients with either patchy or totalis/universalis disease. Scalp clonality was compared across normal scalp (n=4), patchy alopecia areata scalp (n=8), and alopecia totalis/universalis scalp (n=8). RNA came from the PAXgene miRNA kit for fixed scalp, the miRNeasy kit for PBMCs, and the RNeasy kit for mouse skin. TCRbeta CDR3 regions were amplified by immunoSEQ multiplex PCR using 35 Vbeta forward and 13 Jbeta reverse primers. Results and caveats for the whole study, not just this receptor: Unlike mouse skin, which is dominated by gammadelta T cells, normal human skin has resident alphabeta T cells that are also sequenced, and this complicates analysis of the scalp TCR repertoire. Compared with normal scalp, lesional scalp, particularly in alopecia totalis/universalis, had higher clonality and more expanded CD8+ clones, which suggests antigenic drive. TCR sequences shared between patients were less clear than in mice, possibly partly because of HLA diversity in the patient population.

The CDR3 covers 14 residues, taking in both the cysteine and the phenylalanine. The entry retains the CDR3 DNA only, 42 bases that are in frame from base 1. Reading the germline V gene (reference sequence) gives CDR1 SGHNT and CDR2 YYREEE. V ends up 4 bases short and J 5 bases short, with an unmatched junction base count of 8. Libraries were built with the immunoSEQ multiplex PCR assay. To provide template for TCR sequencing, every sample had RNA extracted and reverse transcribed into cDNA. First-strand cDNA was synthesized with SuperScript III using a 2:1 mix of oligo-dT and random hexamers. A synthetic immune receptor repertoire was used to gauge amplification bias, and whatever bias remained was removed computationally. The paper's data handling went like this. After raw reads were preprocessed to remove errors, the CDR3 was defined following IMGT conventions as running from the conserved cysteine to phenylalanine. To get clonality, Shannon entropy was normalized by log2 of the number of productive unique TCRs and the result was subtracted from 1. CD4 or CD8 identity of scalp clones was inferred by cross-referencing scalp TCRbeta sequences with sorted blood CD4 and CD8 repertoires. Entries here come from immuneACCESS through TCRdb and include only in-frame sequences with V and J called. Some clones fail to appear in such tables; in the studies checked, an unresolved V gene covers under half of the shortfall, and the cause of the remainder is unknown. The V and J calls and clone size come from that table; D and trimming were worked out from the DNA. The sample contains some 180,000 clones, around three fifths of them found a single time. Of the sample, about 5.3% falls within the top ten clones.

The chain uses TRBV5-4 and TRBJ2-5; TRBD2 fits 7 bases in the junction. The sequence was obtained from a human donor in good health. The sequencing input was CD8+ T cells sorted from blood. CDR3 loop: CASSLRGGKETQYF. The nucleotide sequence is given as TGTGCCAGCAGCCTACGGGGAGGGAAGGAGACCCAGTACTTC.